The entry below describes one T cell receptor beta chain. The data are from a study of control samples from healthy donors and cancer patients. Trimming cost V 6 bases and J 8 bases, with 24 bases left between them. The CDR3 covers 16 residues. Germline assignment: CDR1 PRHDT and CDR2 FYEKMQ (reference sequence). Clones were sequenced by immunoSEQ multiplex PCR, and TCRdb holds only the in-frame ones, with some missing. This sample has about 100,000 clones, with roughly 87% found just once. The chain combines TRBV13 with TRBJ2-3, with D perhaps TRBD1 (5 bases). Sequencing was performed on blood. This sequence originates from a woman between 50 and 59 years old in good health. In nucleotides, the CDR3 is TGTGCCAGCAGACCCGCTAGGGGCAGCTCCCTTAGTACGCAGTATTTT. Translating it yields CASRPARGSSLSTQYF.